The present entry profiles one T cell receptor beta chain with its context. Germline V CDR1 and CDR2: SGHAT, FQDESV (reference sequence). V lost 5 bases and J 3 bases, leaving 10 bases between the germline ends. CDR3 size: 14 residues. Profiling relied on immunoSEQ multiplex PCR, and the TCRdb table lists in-frame clones only, not all of them. In the table there are 35,000 to 40,000 clones, roughly 90% of which are singletons. This sample is part of a study of T cell changes during pregnancy in multiple sclerosis. This chain joins TRBV11-1 and TRBJ1-4, with D possibly matching TRBD1 (5 bases). The TCR comes from a female donor with multiple sclerosis, enrolled in a pregnancy study. This material consisted of CD8+ T cells from peripheral blood mononuclear cells, taken in the third trimester of pregnancy. CDR3: CASSPGLANEKLFF. As DNA, the CDR3 is TGTGCCAGCAGCCCAGGGTTGGCTAATGAAAAACTGTTTTTT.